These 27 T cell receptor beta chains share one sample of origin, sequenced in a study of identical twins. TCRdb re-called the 5' RACE reads with MiXCR, one entry per CDR3 protein. This sample has roughly 1,500,000 distinct CDR3 sequences, with around a third found just once. The sequenced material came from cord blood. All receptors derive from a newborn girl in good health.

This clonotype was seen a handful of times. J is TRBJ2-7 and V is TRBV20-1; D is ambiguous. The V end was cut by 1 base, the J end by 1 base, with 8 bases between. The CDR3 is made up of 13 amino acids. The germline gives CDR1 DFQATT, CDR2 SNEGSKA (reference sequence). CDR3 in amino acids: CSARVHRSYEQYF. In DNA form, the CDR3 reads TGCAGTGCTAGAGTTCACAGATCCTACGAGCAGTACTTC.

CDR3 loop: CSARDLGLAGGHEQYF. The CDR3 bases are TGCAGTGCTAGAGATCTTGGACTAGCGGGAGGCCATGAGCAGTACTTC. This chain joins TRBV20-1 and TRBJ2-5, with 14 bases lining up with TRBD2. Losses at the gene ends were 0 bases for V and 11 bases for J; bases not matched to a gene: 11. The CDR3 contains 16 residues. The V gene's germline CDR1 is DFQATT and CDR2 SNEGSKA (reference sequence).

As regards this clonotype: A much bigger clone sits one base away, suggesting this may be a read error. This chain joins TRBV12-3 or TRBV12-4 and TRBJ2-5, with D possibly TRBD1 on 6 matching bases. The DNA matches TRBJ2-7 better at its end, which makes the J call doubtful. The CDR3 length is 13 residues. Written as DNA, the CDR3 is TGTGCCAGCGGTCCTTTACAGGGCCACGAGCAGTACTTC. Protein: CASGPLQGHEQYF.

In this sample, this clonotype turned up a few times. J is TRBJ2-7 and V is TRBV6-1; TRBD2 matches 7 bases. Germline-derived CDR1 and CDR2 are MNHNS and SASEGT. The CDR3 consists of 14 residues. V gave up 2 bases and J gave up 3 bases; unmatched junction bases: 4. The CDR3 loop reads CASSERGSGYEQYF. As DNA, the CDR3 is TGTGCCAGCAGTGAACGCGGGAGTGGCTACGAGCAGTACTTC.

This sequence joins TRBV6-6 and TRBJ1-2; a possible D gene is TRBD1 (5 bases). CDR3 length: 12 amino acids. The V end was cut by 5 bases, the J end by 8 bases, with 12 bases between. Germline V gene sequence: CDR1 MNHNY, CDR2 SVGAGI (reference sequence). CDR3 protein: CASSPQGLGYTF. The CDR3 nucleotides read TGTGCCAGCAGTCCCCAGGGACTAGGCTACACCTTC.

This clonotype has a handful of counts. The chain combines TRBV5-6 with TRBJ2-5; D uncertain. Germline lookup yields CDR1 SGHDT and CDR2 YYEEEE. V was clipped by 4 bases and J by 3 bases, with 13 bases between them. CDR3 length: 14 amino acids. The CDR3 nucleotides read TGTGCCAGCAGCCCCCTCCCCTCCGAAGAGACCCAGTACTTC. It encodes CASSPLPSEETQYF.

This clonotype was counted only a few times. This rearrangement joins TRBV10-3 to TRBJ2-7; tentatively, D is TRBD2 (5 bases). This CDR3 spans 13 amino acids. The V gene lost 4 bases and the J gene lost 6 bases, with 13 bases spanning the gap. Looked up from germline, CDR1 is ENHRY and CDR2 is SYGVKD. The CDR3 here is CAISGETLFEQYF. In nucleotides, the CDR3 is TGTGCCATCAGTGGGGAGACCCTCTTCGAGCAGTACTTC.

This clonotype was detected a few times. This chain links TRBV7-2 with TRBJ1-3; 7 bases fit TRBD1. The germline gives CDR1 SGHTA, CDR2 FQGNSA. The CDR3 is made up of 15 amino acids. After removal of 1 base from V and 1 base from J, the junction contained 1 base not matched to a gene. The chain's CDR3 is CASSLEGQSGNTIYF. DNA of the CDR3: TGTGCCAGCAGCTTAGAGGGACAGTCTGGAAACACCATATATTTT.

This clonotype has just a few counts. This sequence joins TRBV4-1 and TRBJ1-2; D remains ambiguous. The CDR3 is made up of 14 amino acids. Germline CDR1 MGHRA, CDR2 YSYEKL. V was pared by 0 bases and J by 4 bases, with 9 bases between. CDR3 amino acids: CASSQDLASYGYTF. The CDR3 nucleotides read TGCGCCAGCAGCCAAGATTTGGCCTCCTATGGCTACACCTTC.

The chain recombines TRBV3-1 with TRBJ2-1, with 14 nucleotides matching TRBD2. Germline CDR1 LGHDT, CDR2 YNNKEL (reference sequence). J lost 8 bases, V lost 1 base, and 13 bases had no gene match. CDR3 length: 19 residues. Here the CDR3 reads CASSQAVGGLAGEWHEQFF. In DNA, the CDR3 is TGTGCCAGCAGCCAAGCCGTTGGGGGACTAGCGGGAGAGTGGCATGAGCAGTTCTTC.

This clonotype has a handful of counts. The V gene is TRBV28, the J gene TRBJ2-1, with no clear D. In germline, CDR1 is MDHEN, CDR2 SYDVKM. The CDR3 covers 15 residues. Trimming left V 3 bases short and J 4 bases short, with 13 bases between. The CDR3 spells CASSLGSSGYNEQFF. The DNA for the CDR3 is TGTGCCAGCAGTTTGGGGTCATCCGGGTACAATGAGCAGTTCTTC.

This clonotype was counted many times. The CDR3 region is CASSLRVGGISDTQYF. The DNA of the CDR3 is TGTGCCAGCAGCTTAAGAGTAGGTGGGATCTCAGATACGCAGTATTTT. The chain links TRBV7-2 to TRBJ2-3; no clear D gene. Per germline, CDR1 SGHTA and CDR2 FQGNSA. The ends were cut back, 2 bases at V and 4 bases at J, with 16 bases in the middle. The CDR3 covers 16 residues.

The table lists this clonotype with a few counts. The chain couples TRBV15 to TRBJ1-4, with D tentatively TRBD1 (5 bases). The CDR3 is 15 residues long. The germline V and J ends were trimmed by 5 bases and 7 bases, with 17 bases remaining between them. The germline CDR1 and CDR2 sequences are LNHNV and YYDKDF (reference sequence). CDR3 sequence (DNA): TGTGCCACCAGCCCCCGAGGCAGGGTCCGTGAAAAACTGTTTTTT. Its protein is CATSPRGRVREKLFF.

This clonotype has a count of ten or more. The gene calls are TRBV27 and TRBJ2-5; D gene ambiguous. Germline loops: CDR1 MNHEY, CDR2 SMNVEV (reference sequence). The V end was cut by 0 bases, the J end by 5 bases, with 10 bases between. The CDR3 length is 14 residues. The CDR3, as DNA: TGTGCCAGCAGTTTATCTCCCCATATTGAGACCCAGTACTTC. This codes for CASSLSPHIETQYF.

In this sample, this clonotype turned up a few times. CDR3 bases: TGTGCCAGCAGTTCCGGATGGGGGAAGGGGACTCAGCCCCAGCATTTT. This encodes CASSSGWGKGTQPQHF. This chain links TRBV28 with TRBJ1-5; tentatively, D is TRBD1 (5 bases). The germline V gene has CDR1 MDHEN and CDR2 SYDVKM. The V end was cut by 4 bases, the J end by 6 bases, with 19 bases between. The CDR3 runs to 16 residues.

This clonotype has just a few counts. The genes are TRBV28 and TRBJ2-1; a weak D match, TRBD2 (6 bases). In germline, CDR1 is MDHEN, CDR2 SYDVKM. V was pared by 9 bases and J by 5 bases, with 14 bases between. This CDR3 region has 13 residues. In DNA, the CDR3 is TGTGCCAGTTTTCGACTAGGGAACAATGAGCAGTTCTTC. Protein: CASFRLGNNEQFF.

The chain joins TRBV12-3 or TRBV12-4 to TRBJ2-1; D is unresolved. The CDR3 covers 14 residues. Trimming cost V 3 bases and J 13 bases, with 19 bases left between them. The chain's CDR3 is CASSFPGLGNIQFF. The DNA of the CDR3 is TGTGCCAGCAGTTTCCCCGGGTTAGGAAACATTCAGTTCTTC.

J is TRBJ2-7 and V is TRBV20-1; TRBD2 matches 7 bases. Germline V lookup: CDR1 DFQATT, CDR2 SNEGSKA (reference sequence). This CDR3 has 14 amino acids. V trimming: 5 bases; J trimming: 1 base; junction bases outside the gene matches: 8. The CDR3 bases are TGCAGTGCTCGCGGACTAGTGAAGTCCTACGAGCAGTACTTC. It encodes CSARGLVKSYEQYF.

Regarding this clonotype: One end of the junction fails to match germline, which may point to a read error. V is TRBV20-1 and J is TRBJ1-6; perhaps TRBD1 as D (5 bases). The CDR3 runs to 13 residues. Per the germline V gene, CDR1 is DFQATT and CDR2 is SNEGSKA (reference sequence). The CDR3: CSAETATNSPLHF. The CDR3 coding sequence is TGCAGTGCGGAGACAGCAACTAATTCCCCCCTCCACTTT.

This clonotype came up a few times. The V gene is TRBV5-1, the J gene TRBJ2-1, with TRBD2 identical over 10 bases. The CDR3 runs 17 residues. Germline V gene lookup returns CDR1 SGHRS and CDR2 YFSETQ. J was trimmed by 3 bases and V by 1 base; bases with no gene match: 7. The CDR3: CASSLTVLAGGYNEQFF. The CDR3 nucleotides read TGCGCCAGCAGCTTGACAGTATTAGCGGGGGGCTACAATGAGCAGTTCTTC.

This clonotype was counted between two and nine times. This chain connects TRBV25-1 to TRBJ1-4, with a weak D call TRBD1 (6 bases). With 5 bases removed from V and 6 bases from J, the gap between germline ends came to 19 bases. The CDR3 runs 16 residues. Germline CDR1 is MGHDK and CDR2 is SYGVNS. The DNA of the CDR3 is TGTGCCAGCAGTATTGTCGGGAGACAGGAGGATGAAAAACTGTTTTTT. This codes for CASSIVGRQEDEKLFF.

The CDR3 is CAISMTDYNEQFF. Written as DNA, the CDR3 is TGTGCCATCAGTATGACGGATTACAATGAGCAGTTCTTC. The V call is TRBV10-3, the J call TRBJ2-1; D not resolved. The V gene's germline CDR1 is ENHRY and CDR2 SYGVKD. This CDR3 is 13 amino acids long. V was trimmed by 5 bases and J by 4 bases, leaving 9 bases between them.

This clonotype came up a few times. The rearrangement joins TRBV4-2 to TRBJ2-3, with 8 bases lining up with TRBD1. J was trimmed by 5 bases and V by 8 bases; bases with no gene match: 6. Germline V gives CDR1 LGHNA, CDR2 YNFKEQ. There are 13 residues in the CDR3. The CDR3 DNA sequence: TGTGCCAGCGGAGGTACAGGGGGAGATACGCAGTATTTT. Translating gives CASGGTGGDTQYF.

This clonotype was counted only a few times. The V and J genes are TRBV12-5 and TRBJ2-1, with 14 bases aligning to TRBD2. Germline CDR1 reads LGHNT; CDR2 reads FRNRAP. The CDR3 extends over 17 amino acids. The V gene end was trimmed by 0 bases and the J gene end by 6 bases; junction bases not matched to a gene: 4. The CDR3 sequence is CASGLVGGLAGGNEQFF. The CDR3 region has the DNA TGTGCTAGTGGTTTGGTAGGTGGACTAGCGGGAGGCAATGAGCAGTTCTTC.

This clonotype turned up a few times. CDR3 sequence (DNA): TGCGCCAGCAGTCTCTACGGGACAGGGGAAGGCGAGCAGTACTTC. Protein: CASSLYGTGEGEQYF. The chain combines TRBV10-1 with TRBJ2-5, with 10 bases that match TRBD1. The J call may be faulty, since TRBJ2-7 better matches the DNA end. Per the germline V gene, CDR1 is WNHNN and CDR2 is SYGVQD (reference sequence). The CDR3 is 15 amino acids.

This clonotype has only a few counts. This chain joins TRBV14 and TRBJ1-2, with D uncertain. V gave up 1 base and J gave up 4 bases, with 7 bases separating them. The CDR3 has 13 amino acids. Looked up from germline, CDR1 is SGHDN and CDR2 is FVKESK. The CDR3, as DNA: TGTGCCAGCAGCCAAGGACACACCTATGGCTACACCTTC. It specifies CASSQGHTYGYTF. Combining the CDR3 with reference TRBV14 and TRBJ1-2 gives the whole variable domain EAGVTQFPSHSVIEKGQTVTLRCDPISGHDNLYWYRRVMGKEIKFLLHFVKESKQDESGMPNNRFLAERTGGTYSTLKVQPAELEDSGVYFCASSQGHTYGYTFGSGTRLTVV.

The chain has TRBV20-1 and TRBJ2-7; 12 bases match TRBD2. This CDR3 region has 14 residues. J gave up 5 bases and V 2 bases, and 4 bases lay outside the gene matches. The germline CDR1 and CDR2 sequences are DFQATT and SNEGSKA (reference sequence). The CDR3 loop is CSARLTSGSHEQYF. The CDR3 DNA reads as TGCAGTGCTAGACTGACTAGCGGGAGTCACGAGCAGTACTTC.